This T cell receptor (beta chain) stems from a study of circulating CD8 cells and anti-PD-1 response in melanoma. Study-level results: PD-1 and DPOS subsets showed similar, higher clonality than DNEG. Published repertoire comparisons used only baseline and M1 samples. The cohort mixed treatment-naive and previously treated patients.

The ends were cut back, 2 bases at V and 1 base at J, with 8 bases in the middle. Germline V gene data show CDR1 as GTSNPN and CDR2 as SVGIG (reference sequence). The CDR3 consists of 13 residues. From live CD3+CD8+TCRalphabeta+ cells, four PD-1 and/or TIGIT subsets were sorted. TCR libraries were prepared from approximately 15 ng of total RNA with the QIAseq Immune Repertoire TCR panel. TCRdb itself ran the reads through MiXCR, one entry per CDR3 protein. The profile shows 1,000 to 1,500 distinct CDR3 sequences, 9.5% to 13% of them singletons. This clonotype was observed a handful of times. Its antigen remains unidentified.

The J gene is TRBJ1-1, the V gene TRBV30, with no clear D. This specimen consisted of CD8+ T cells from PBMCs, obtained at baseline or after one month of anti-PD-1 therapy (not recorded which). This clonotype was obtained from a human donor with melanoma. The CDR3 nucleotides are TGTGCCTGGAGTCCGGGTACGAACACTGAAGCTTTCTTT. The encoded protein is CAWSPGTNTEAFF. Using reference TRBV30 and TRBJ1-1 for the parts outside the CDR3, the full variable domain is SQTIHQWPATLVQPVGSPLSLECTVEGTSNPNLYWYRQAAGRGLQLLFYSVGIGQISSEVPQNLSASRPQDRQFILSSKKLLLSDSGFYLCAWSPGTNTEAFFGQGTRLTVV.